One and the same sample provided the 29 T cell receptor beta chains below, sequenced in a study of vaccination and CD4 T cells after COVID-19. The antigens of these receptors remain unknown. The Oncomine TCR Beta short-read assay was what sequenced the DNA obtained from cultured CD4+ T cells. MiXCR, run by TCRdb on the PCR reads, gives a single entry per CDR3 protein. Here the sample spans about 25,000 distinct CDR3 sequences, over 30% being singletons. Time point here: late sampling 161 to 241 days after vaccination in a few convalescent patients. Treatment in this sample: approximately nine-day PBMC culture with coronavirus spike peptide pools or control peptides (ViraFEST assay). The source material was CD4+ T cells from blood, cultured in vitro, sampled about 7 months after SARS-CoV-2 vaccination. These TCRs come from a human donor who had recovered from COVID-19.

This clonotype was picked up a small number of times. The genes are TRBV20-1 and TRBJ2-3; a possible D gene is TRBD1 (6 bases). V gave up 6 bases and J gave up 4 bases, with 26 bases separating them. CDR1 is DFQATT and CDR2 is SNEGSKA in the germline V gene (reference sequence). The CDR3 has 17 residues. DNA of the CDR3: TGCAGTGCCTACGCCCGGACAGATGCTAGCTTCGCAGATACGCAGTATTTT. This encodes CSAYARTDASFADTQYF.

The rearrangement joins TRBV21-1 to TRBJ1-1; TRBD1, the table's D call, was not compared with the DNA. TRBV21-1 is noted as a pseudogene. CDR3 length equals 13 residues. The CDR3 sequence is CASIDRVSTEAFF. CDR3 DNA sequence: TGTGCCAGCATAGACAGGGTGAGCACTGAAGCTTTCTTT.

The chain employs TRBV6-5 and TRBJ2-1, with D unresolved. Trimming removed 4 bases from V and 6 bases from J, with 7 bases in between. The CDR3 covers 12 residues. Looked up from germline, CDR1 is MNHEY and CDR2 is SVGAGI. The CDR3 nucleotides read TGTGCCAGCAGTTTTTCCGGCAATGAGCAGTTCTTC. Translated: CASSFSGNEQFF.

V usage is TRBV6-2 or TRBV6-3 and J usage is TRBJ2-6, with 9 nucleotides matching TRBD1. V gave up 5 bases and J gave up 4 bases; unmatched junction bases: 6. Per the germline V gene, CDR1 is MNHEY and CDR2 is SVGEGT. There are 16 residues in the CDR3. CDR3 sequence (DNA): TGTGCCAGCAGTAAGACAGGGGGGAGCGGGGCCAACGTCCTGACTTTC. This gives the protein CASSKTGGSGANVLTF.

J is TRBJ2-5 and V is TRBV5-8; D is possibly TRBD2 (6 bases). Germline loops: CDR1 SGHTS, CDR2 YDEGEE. Trimming pared 2 bases from V and 2 bases from J, leaving 10 bases between. CDR3 length: 14 residues. Here the CDR3 reads CASSLRGTQETQYF. As DNA, the CDR3 is TGTGCCAGCAGCTTACGGGGGACTCAAGAGACCCAGTACTTC.

V is TRBV6-2 or TRBV6-3 and J is TRBJ2-2; D gene unclear. This CDR3 has 13 residues. V was trimmed by 5 bases and J by 3 bases, leaving 7 bases between them. CDR1 is MNHEY and CDR2 is SVGEGT in the germline V gene. The DNA of the CDR3 is TGTGCCAGCAGTAATAGAGACACCGGGGAGCTGTTTTTT. As protein: CASSNRDTGELFF.

The J gene is TRBJ2-2, the V gene TRBV20-1; TRBD1 agrees at 8 bases. V was pared by 3 bases and J by 4 bases, with 7 bases of the junction left unmatched. The length of the CDR3 is 15 residues. Germline V gene data show CDR1 as DFQATT and CDR2 as SNEGSKA (reference sequence). This chain's CDR3 is CSASRQGSGTGELFF. The CDR3 bases are TGCAGTGCTAGCCGACAGGGGTCGGGCACCGGGGAGCTGTTTTTT.

This clonotype is judged large. The chain couples TRBV20-1 to TRBJ1-5, with D possibly being TRBD1 (5 bases). The ends were cut back, 1 base at V and 5 bases at J, with 9 bases in the middle. CDR1 is DFQATT, CDR2 SNEGSKA, per germline (reference sequence). The CDR3 consists of 13 residues. DNA for the CDR3: TGCAGTGCTAGAGTCATACAGGATCAGCCCCAGCATTTT. Its translation is CSARVIQDQPQHF.

The V and J genes are TRBV7-9 and TRBJ1-3; TRBD1 agrees at 7 bases. Unmatched junction bases numbered 5, after V lost 3 bases and J lost 3 bases. CDR3 length equals 15 residues. Germline V gene data show CDR1 as SEHNR and CDR2 as FQNEAQ (reference sequence). CDR3: CASSLGQSDGNTIYF. As DNA, the CDR3 is TGTGCCAGCAGCTTGGGACAGTCCGATGGAAACACCATATATTTT.

In its sample, this clonotype was seen once. At one end the junction does not follow the germline gene, possibly because of a read error. The CDR3, as DNA: TGTGCCAGCAGCGACGGTGGAGGAAGTCCCTCCAACGAGCAGTACTTC. It is translated as CASSDGGGSPSNEQYF. The chain couples TRBV6-2 or TRBV6-3 to TRBJ2-7; possibly TRBD2 for D (5 bases). Germline V lookup: CDR1 MNHEY, CDR2 SVGEGT. The CDR3 has 16 amino acids.

This clonotype is a singleton in its sample. This chain joins TRBV20-1 and TRBJ2-1; D uncertain. Germline V gene lookup returns CDR1 DFQATT and CDR2 SNEGSKA (reference sequence). Trimming shortened V by 6 bases and J by 4 bases, and 13 bases separated the two germline ends. CDR3 size: 13 residues. In DNA, the CDR3 is TGCAGTGCCTCACTGGGGAATTACAATGAGCAGTTCTTC. Its translation is CSASLGNYNEQFF.

This chain connects TRBV6-1 to TRBJ2-3; D possibly corresponds to TRBD2 (5 bases). Trimming shortened V by 7 bases and J by 2 bases, and 10 bases separated the two germline ends. The CDR3 extends over 13 amino acids. Germline CDR1 MNHNS, CDR2 SASEGT. CDR3 sequence (DNA): TGTGCCAGCACCGGGGATTCCACAGATACGCAGTATTTT. It is translated as CASTGDSTDTQYF.

The chain couples TRBV2 to TRBJ2-7, with TRBD1 identical over 8 bases. Germline loops: CDR1 SNHLY, CDR2 FYNNEI. V lost 10 bases, J lost 6 bases, and 20 bases stayed unmatched. CDR3 length: 16 amino acids. The CDR3 reads CATIREHNQGAGEQYF. CDR3 sequence (DNA): TGTGCCACCATCAGGGAGCACAATCAGGGGGCTGGCGAGCAGTACTTC.

The rearrangement joins TRBV24-1 to TRBJ2-3; a possible D gene is TRBD2 (6 bases). Germline values: CDR1 KGHDR, CDR2 SFDVKD. V lost 1 base to trimming and J lost 2 bases, with 12 bases between them. There are 16 residues in the CDR3. In DNA, the CDR3 is TGTGCCACCAGTGATTTCCTAGCGCAGAACACAGATACGCAGTATTTT. It yields the protein CATSDFLAQNTDTQYF.

The sample holds a few counts of this clonotype. This sequence joins TRBV20-1 and TRBJ2-7, with no clear D. This CDR3 is 14 amino acids long. V was pared by 2 bases and J by 4 bases, with 15 bases between. CDR1 is DFQATT and CDR2 is SNEGSKA in the germline V gene (reference sequence). The CDR3 sequence is CSARRGDWGYEQYF. CDR3 nucleotide sequence: TGCAGTGCTAGAAGAGGAGACTGGGGATACGAGCAGTACTTC.

This clonotype was counted a few times. The chain combines TRBV27 with TRBJ1-5; 7 nucleotides align to TRBD1. Germline CDR1 reads MNHEY; CDR2 reads SMNVEV (reference sequence). The CDR3 totals 14 residues. The V and J ends lost 5 bases and 5 bases, in that order; junction bases with no gene match: 6. The CDR3 region is CASSPRTGHQPQHF. The CDR3 bases are TGTGCCAGCAGTCCAAGGACAGGTCATCAGCCCCAGCATTTT.

This clonotype showed up just a few times. The V gene is TRBV20-1, the J gene TRBJ1-6; D is ambiguous. Trimming stripped 1 base from V and 0 bases from J, with 10 bases between. The germline CDR1 and CDR2 sequences are DFQATT and SNEGSKA (reference sequence). This CDR3 is 16 amino acids long. The CDR3 is CSARVFQSSYNSPLHF. CDR3 coding DNA: TGCAGTGCTAGAGTGTTCCAGAGCTCCTATAATTCACCCCTCCACTTT.

J is TRBJ2-1 and V is TRBV20-1; tentative D call: TRBD2 (5 bases). The CDR3 is 14 residues long. Germline values: CDR1 DFQATT, CDR2 SNEGSKA (reference sequence). V gave up 6 bases and J gave up 5 bases, with 17 bases separating them. CDR3 sequence (DNA): TGCAGTGCCCCGAAAGGGAGATCTGACAATGAGCAGTTCTTC. As protein: CSAPKGRSDNEQFF.

The chain employs TRBV7-9 and TRBJ2-4, with no clear D. There are 16 residues in the CDR3. Germline-derived CDR1 and CDR2 are SEHNR and FQNEAQ (reference sequence). V was shortened by 1 base and J by 0 bases, with 10 bases between the two germline ends. This CDR3 reads CASSLVSGRAKNIQYF. The CDR3 DNA is TGTGCCAGCAGCTTAGTGTCGGGTAGAGCCAAAAACATTCAGTACTTC.

Worth noting for this clonotype: Compared with germline, one end of the junction differs, possibly owing to a read error. CDR3 in amino acids: CASRRDSTDTQYF. CDR3 bases: TGTGCCAGCAGGAGGGACAGCACGGATACGCAGTATTTT. The gene calls are TRBV2 and TRBJ2-3; 7 bases line up with TRBD1. Per the germline V gene, CDR1 is SNHLY and CDR2 is FYNNEI. The CDR3 runs to 13 residues.

The chain couples TRBV7-2 to TRBJ2-2, with D possibly TRBD2 on 6 matching bases. Germline V gives CDR1 SGHTA, CDR2 FQGNSA. There are 15 residues in the CDR3. V lost 2 bases to trimming and J lost 5 bases, with 12 bases between them. Here the CDR3 reads CASSLQRGNTGELFF. CDR3 in DNA: TGTGCCAGCAGCTTACAGCGCGGGAATACCGGGGAGCTGTTTTTT.

This clonotype was picked up a small number of times. V and J are TRBV18 and TRBJ1-2; D might be TRBD1 (5 bases). V was clipped by 3 bases and J by 4 bases, with 18 bases between them. CDR1 and CDR2 (germline): KGHSH, LQKENI. This CDR3 has 16 residues. The CDR3 sequence is CASSPGSLRDPYGYTF. In DNA form, the CDR3 reads TGTGCCAGCTCACCTGGGAGCTTAAGGGACCCCTATGGCTACACCTTC.

This clonotype was seen only a few times. V usage is TRBV7-2 and J usage is TRBJ2-3, with TRBD1 matching 10 bases. Germline V CDR1 and CDR2: SGHTA, FQGNSA. The CDR3 covers 15 residues. V lost 5 bases and J lost 4; bases outside the gene matches: 6. CDR3 bases: TGTGCCAGCAGCCCGGACAGGGGGTGGGCAGATACGCAGTATTTT. It codes for CASSPDRGWADTQYF.

The V gene is TRBV6-2 or TRBV6-3, the J gene TRBJ1-2; 11 bases line up with TRBD1. Germline V CDR1 and CDR2: MNHEY, SVGEGT. The CDR3 covers 14 residues. Losses at the gene ends were 7 bases for V and 4 bases for J; bases not matched to a gene: 5. The CDR3 region has the DNA TGTGCCAGCACGGACAGGGGGCCTGGCTATGGCTACACCTTC. Translated, it gives CASTDRGPGYGYTF.

The gene calls are TRBV29-1 and TRBJ1-5; no reliable D call. Trimming left V 7 bases short and J 5 bases short, with 12 bases between. The CDR3 loop spans 12 amino acids. Germline CDR1 and CDR2: SQVTM and ANQGSEA. CDR3 nucleotides: TGCAGCGCCCAGTCCGGGGATCAGCCCCAGCATTTT. Translated, it gives CSAQSGDQPQHF.

CDR3 in DNA: TGTGCCAGTAGCCTACCCCGGGGAGGGCGCTCGGAGACCCAGTACTTC. Amino acid sequence: CASSLPRGGRSETQYF. The chain joins TRBV19 to TRBJ2-5; 7 positions match TRBD2. This CDR3 has 16 residues. V shed 6 bases, J shed 5 bases, and the junction held 15 bases outside the gene matches. Germline CDR1 and CDR2: LNHDA and SQIVND (reference sequence).

Only a few counts were recorded for this clonotype. The V call is TRBV6-5, the J call TRBJ2-1; D perhaps matches TRBD1 (5 bases). V lost 4 bases, J lost 8 bases, and 15 bases lay in between. The CDR3 length is 14 residues. CDR1 and CDR2 from the germline V gene are MNHEY and SVGAGI. This CDR3 reads CASSFFQGIDEQFF. The CDR3, as DNA: TGTGCCAGCAGTTTCTTCCAGGGAATCGATGAGCAGTTCTTC.

The chain carries TRBV5-4 and TRBJ1-2; D unresolved. The germline CDR1 and CDR2 sequences are SGHNT and YYREEE (reference sequence). V was cut by 5 bases and J by 4 bases, with 15 bases left in between. The length of the CDR3 is 14 residues. CDR3 sequence reads: CASRRGQDIYGYTF. The DNA of the CDR3 is TGTGCCAGCAGGCGTGGGCAAGATATCTATGGCTACACCTTC.

This clonotype showed up just a few times. The chain has TRBV7-2 and TRBJ2-1, with 8 bases that match TRBD2. V was pared by 5 bases and J by 9 bases, with 6 bases of the junction left unmatched. This CDR3 spans 13 amino acids. CDR1 and CDR2 (germline): SGHTA, FQGNSA. CDR3 sequence (DNA): TGTGCCAGCAGCCCGGGACTAGGGCTTGAGCAGTTCTTC. It specifies CASSPGLGLEQFF.